Listed here is a single T cell receptor (beta chain). The antigen this receptor binds is unknown. Base qualities are not provided; no much larger clone lies one nucleotide away. Preparation of the library involved the immunoSEQ multiplex PCR assay. Not all clones reach the TCRdb copy of this immuneACCESS table, which keeps in-frame sequences only. Checked studies attribute under half of the gap to unresolved V genes and leave the rest unexplained. This sample holds under 85,000 clones; approximately 83% were observed only once. Jointly, the top ten make up roughly 5.1% of the sample. The data stem from a study of technical replicates of blood from several donors (dated by TCRdb to about 2017). Inclusive of the bounding cysteine and phenylalanine, the CDR3 is 14 residues long. The read is trimmed to its CDR3 DNA, 42 bases read in frame from base 1. CDR1 is given as LNHDA and CDR2 as SQIVND, both from the germline V gene (reference sequence). The V end loses 3 bases and the J end loses 5 bases, and a stretch of 13 bases separates them.

The V gene is TRBV19 and the J gene is TRBJ2-5; possibly the D gene is TRBD2, per 6 matching bases. The sequence derives from a human donor in good health. Some clones in this sample may be carry-over from other donors' samples. Sequences were obtained from PBMCs. CDR3 loop: CASSILGSGETQYF. The DNA sequence is TGTGCCAGTAGTATTCTCGGGAGTGGGGAGACCCAGTACTTC. The CDR3, completed at both ends by the reference TRBV19 and TRBJ2-5 genes, gives the full variable domain DGGITQSPKYLFRKEGQNVTLSCEQNLNHDAMYWYRQDPGQGLRLIYYSQIVNDFQKGDIAEGYSVSREKKESFPLTVTSAQKNPTAFYLCASSILGSGETQYFGPGTRLLVL.